The 26 T cell receptor beta chains listed next were all sequenced from one sample in a study of T-cell memory formation after mild COVID-19. Each CDR3 protein gets one entry after TCRdb re-called the 5' RACE reads with MiXCR. The profile shows a few hundred thousand distinct CDR3 sequences, approximately 22% of them singletons. The sequenced sample consisted of PBMCs or a T cell subset sorted from them (not recorded which). These receptors came from a man younger than 35 who had mild COVID-19 (a few samples of this study predate the infection). Cell type and time point are not known.

The gene calls are TRBV4-3 and TRBJ1-1, with TRBD1 identical over 7 bases. The CDR3 consists of 12 residues. Germline V gene sequence: CDR1 LGHNA, CDR2 YSLEER. V lost 1 base and J lost 10; bases outside the gene matches: 3. CDR3 DNA sequence: TGCGCCAGCAGCCAAGGACAGGGCCCAGCTTTCTTT. Its translation is CASSQGQGPAFF.

The V and J genes are TRBV12-3 or TRBV12-4 and TRBJ2-1, with unresolved D. Trimming took off 0 bases at V and 10 bases at J, with 10 bases between the two ends. The CDR3 is made up of 13 amino acids. Here the CDR3 DNA reads TGTGCCAGCAGTTTAGCGGCAGTCAGCGAGCAGTTCTTC. It specifies CASSLAAVSEQFF.

This rearrangement joins TRBV6-6 to TRBJ1-1; D unclear. V was cut by 2 bases and J by 3 bases, with 10 bases left in between. The CDR3 contains 14 residues. Germline values: CDR1 MNHNY, CDR2 SVGAGI (reference sequence). As DNA, the CDR3 is TGTGCCAGCAGTTACCGAACCCGGGACACTGAAGCTTTCTTT. The encoded protein is CASSYRTRDTEAFF.

This chain connects TRBV28 to TRBJ1-6, with a weak D call TRBD1 (5 bases). Between the trimmed V and J ends, which lost 2 bases and 9 bases, there was a span of 11 bases. The length of the CDR3 is 14 residues. Germline V gives CDR1 MDHEN, CDR2 SYDVKM. The DNA for the CDR3 is TGTGCCAGCAGTTTACGGGGGATTCGTTCACCCCTCCACTTT. Encoded protein: CASSLRGIRSPLHF.

The chain recombines TRBV24-1 with TRBJ2-5; tentatively, D is TRBD1 (6 bases). The germline gives CDR1 KGHDR, CDR2 SFDVKD. Trimming stripped 4 bases from V and 5 bases from J, with 13 bases between. This CDR3 spans 14 amino acids. The CDR3 region is CATSEPGTRETQYF. In DNA, the CDR3 is TGTGCCACCAGTGAACCAGGGACACGGGAGACCCAGTACTTC.

The V and J genes are TRBV7-6 and TRBJ2-7; TRBD2 matches 7 bases. Germline assignment: CDR1 SGHVS and CDR2 FNYEAQ. Trimming removed 1 base from V and 3 bases from J; junction bases left unmatched: 6. The CDR3 is made up of 15 amino acids. CDR3 in DNA: TGTGCCAGCAGCTTAGGAAGGGACTACAACTACGAGCAGTACTTC. Protein product: CASSLGRDYNYEQYF.

This clonotype was detected only a few times. The chain has TRBV6-2 or TRBV6-3 and TRBJ2-7, with D possibly TRBD1 on 5 matching bases. Trimming pared 2 bases from V and 3 bases from J, leaving 11 bases between. The CDR3 is made up of 14 amino acids. CDR1 MNHEY and CDR2 SVGEGT come from the germline V gene. The chain's CDR3 is CASSYMAGNYEQYV. CDR3 nucleotides: TGTGCCAGCAGTTACATGGCAGGGAACTACGAGCAGTACGTC.

V is TRBV30 and J is TRBJ1-2; D is unresolved. Germline-derived CDR1 and CDR2 are GTSNPN and SVGIG (reference sequence). The V end lost 2 bases, the J end lost 2 bases, and 9 bases lay between the germline ends. This CDR3 spans 13 amino acids. CDR3 nucleotides: TGTGCCTGGAGTCCAGGACCCAACTATGGCTACACCTTC. This encodes CAWSPGPNYGYTF.

The V and J genes are TRBV4-1 and TRBJ1-1; unclear D gene. V was trimmed by 0 bases and J by 7 bases, leaving 9 bases between them. Germline CDR1 and CDR2: MGHRA and YSYEKL. The CDR3 is made up of 13 amino acids. The CDR3: CASSQDQAREAFF. For the CDR3, the DNA is TGCGCCAGCAGCCAAGATCAAGCACGTGAAGCTTTCTTT.

The gene calls are TRBV5-1 and TRBJ1-3, with a possible D match to TRBD1 (5 bases). Between the trimmed V and J ends, which lost 1 base and 0 bases, there was a span of 11 bases. CDR3 length equals 16 residues. Germline lookup yields CDR1 SGHRS and CDR2 YFSETQ. CDR3 sequence: CASSLRDLNSGNTIYF. In DNA form, the CDR3 reads TGCGCCAGCAGCTTGCGGGACTTGAACTCTGGAAACACCATATATTTT.

This clonotype was recorded a few times. The chain has TRBV4-1 and TRBJ2-3, with D possibly being TRBD2 (5 bases). The CDR3 is made up of 14 amino acids. Per germline, CDR1 MGHRA and CDR2 YSYEKL. The V gene lost 2 bases and the J gene lost 4 bases, with 10 bases spanning the gap. CDR3 residues: CASSQLAGSDTQYF. The CDR3 coding sequence is TGCGCCAGCAGCCAACTAGCTGGTTCAGATACGCAGTATTTT.

This clonotype has a handful of counts. The chain links TRBV7-9 to TRBJ2-7, with 7 bases fitting TRBD2. The CDR3 consists of 14 residues. The germline V gene encodes CDR1 SEHNR and CDR2 FQNEAQ (reference sequence). With V trimmed by 3 bases and J by 7 bases, 9 bases remained unmatched. CDR3 amino acids: CASSFVGTGREQYF. In nucleotides, the CDR3 is TGTGCCAGCAGCTTCGTTGGGACCGGGAGGGAGCAGTACTTC.

This clonotype appeared a single time. The chain joins TRBV20-1 to TRBJ2-7; D is ambiguous. The CDR3 runs to 14 residues. In germline, CDR1 is DFQATT, CDR2 SNEGSKA (reference sequence). Trimming removed 0 bases from V and 4 bases from J, with 13 bases in between. The CDR3 loop reads CSARDPYPPYEQYV. The CDR3 DNA follows: TGCAGTGCTAGAGACCCTTATCCCCCTTACGAGCAGTACGTC.

The chain uses TRBV12-3 or TRBV12-4 and TRBJ1-5; D is perhaps TRBD1 (5 bases). This CDR3 has 14 residues. V lost 5 bases to trimming and J lost 4 bases, with 12 bases between them. The CDR3: CASSPETVNQPQHF. The CDR3 DNA follows: TGTGCCAGCAGTCCCGAGACAGTAAATCAGCCCCAGCATTTT.

This clonotype was found a few times. V gene TRBV5-6 combines with J gene TRBJ1-1, with unresolved D. The CDR3 spans 13 residues. V lost 2 bases and J 4 bases, leaving 9 bases between the germline ends. In germline, CDR1 is SGHDT, CDR2 YYEEEE. The CDR3 sequence: CASSFLAGTEAFF. The CDR3 DNA reads TGTGCCAGCAGCTTCTTGGCGGGCACTGAAGCTTTCTTT.

CDR3 region: CASSSFGGSNTGELFF. Written as DNA, the CDR3 is TGTGCCAGCAGTTCATTCGGGGGGTCGAACACCGGGGAGCTGTTTTTT. The gene calls are TRBV6-4 and TRBJ2-2, with 7 nucleotides matching TRBD2. V trimming: 5 bases; J trimming: 0 bases; junction bases outside the gene matches: 6. CDR3 length equals 16 residues. Per germline, CDR1 MRHNA and CDR2 SNTAGT.

This clonotype was counted between two and nine times. The genes are TRBV7-2 and TRBJ2-1; 8 positions agree with TRBD2. The J segment lost 12 bases and the V segment lost 5 bases, leaving 12 bases of the junction unmatched. Germline V lookup: CDR1 SGHTA, CDR2 FQGNSA. The CDR3 is 14 residues long. CDR3: CASSRTSSEVRQFF. In DNA, the CDR3 is TGTGCCAGCAGCCGGACTAGCTCCGAGGTGCGGCAGTTCTTC.

The rearrangement uses TRBV29-1 and TRBJ2-7; possibly TRBD2 for D (5 bases). The V and J ends lost 6 bases and 2 bases respectively, with 14 bases between them. The germline gives CDR1 SQVTM, CDR2 ANQGSEA. The CDR3 has 13 residues. The CDR3 DNA is TGCAGCGTGACCGGGGAAGACACCTACGAGCAGTACTTC. It specifies CSVTGEDTYEQYF.

This clonotype appeared a few times. V usage is TRBV20-1 and J usage is TRBJ1-1, with D possibly matching TRBD1 (5 bases). V was cut by 5 bases and J by 10 bases, with 11 bases left in between. CDR1 is DFQATT, CDR2 SNEGSKA, per germline (reference sequence). This CDR3 comprises 10 residues. The CDR3 here is CSAPGVGAFF. CDR3 nucleotide sequence: TGCAGTGCTCCGGGGGTCGGAGCTTTCTTT.

As DNA, the CDR3 is TGTGCCAGCAGCACCAGGGTGTACGAGCAGTACTTC. Translation: CASSTRVYEQYF. This sequence joins TRBV11-2 and TRBJ2-7; D is possibly TRBD1 (5 bases). The CDR3 is 12 amino acids. The V gene's germline CDR1 is SGHAT and CDR2 FQNNGV. Trimming removed 5 bases at V and 4 bases at J, with 9 bases between.

The table lists this clonotype with a few counts. This chain uses TRBV7-9 with TRBJ1-6; TRBD1 might be the D (5 bases). Germline CDR1 SEHNR, CDR2 FQNEAQ (reference sequence). The CDR3 is 16 amino acids. V lost 5 bases and J 7 bases, leaving 18 bases between the germline ends. The CDR3 loop is CASSPSTGPRNSPLHF. Written as DNA, the CDR3 is TGTGCCAGCAGCCCCTCTACGGGACCGAGGAATTCACCCCTCCACTTT.

The CDR3 DNA is TGCAGCGTGGGGGTCGGCGGTTATGGCTACACCTTC. Protein: CSVGVGGYGYTF. V is TRBV29-1 and J is TRBJ1-2; tentatively, D is TRBD1 (5 bases). V lost 6 bases, J lost 5 bases, and 13 bases lay in between. The CDR3 loop spans 12 amino acids. Germline V gives CDR1 SQVTM, CDR2 ANQGSEA.

This clonotype appeared a few times. The rearrangement uses TRBV12-3 or TRBV12-4 and TRBJ2-4; D unresolved. There are 14 residues in the CDR3. Deletions cut 3 bases from V and 6 bases from J, with 12 bases between. The CDR3 loop reads CASSLDVTGNIQYF. The CDR3 DNA follows: TGTGCCAGCAGTTTGGACGTCACGGGAAACATTCAGTACTTC.

This clonotype was found a few times. The chain employs TRBV5-5 and TRBJ2-1; D gene uncertain. Germline values: CDR1 SGHKS, CDR2 YYEKEE (reference sequence). The ends were cut back, 1 base at V and 4 bases at J, with 12 bases in the middle. This CDR3 has 15 amino acids. In DNA form, the CDR3 reads TGTGCCAGCAGCTTGAGAACAGATACTTACAATGAGCAGTTCTTC. Translating it yields CASSLRTDTYNEQFF.

The chain joins TRBV28 to TRBJ1-3; D uncertain. CDR3 size: 14 residues. The V gene's germline CDR1 is MDHEN and CDR2 SYDVKM. Trimming left V 6 bases short and J 0 bases short, with 9 bases between. The CDR3 loop reads CASRSPGSGNTIYF. The CDR3 DNA sequence: TGTGCCAGCAGGTCCCCAGGCTCTGGAAACACCATATATTTT.

This clonotype was found many times. The CDR3 sequence: CASTGGQGAGYNEQFF. Written as DNA, the CDR3 is TGCGCCAGCACGGGTGGACAGGGGGCTGGTTACAATGAGCAGTTCTTC. The chain combines TRBV5-1 with TRBJ2-1; TRBD1 matches at 11 bases. This CDR3 contains 16 residues. Germline V lookup: CDR1 SGHRS, CDR2 YFSETQ. The V gene end was trimmed by 6 bases and the J gene end by 4 bases; junction bases not matched to a gene: 9.